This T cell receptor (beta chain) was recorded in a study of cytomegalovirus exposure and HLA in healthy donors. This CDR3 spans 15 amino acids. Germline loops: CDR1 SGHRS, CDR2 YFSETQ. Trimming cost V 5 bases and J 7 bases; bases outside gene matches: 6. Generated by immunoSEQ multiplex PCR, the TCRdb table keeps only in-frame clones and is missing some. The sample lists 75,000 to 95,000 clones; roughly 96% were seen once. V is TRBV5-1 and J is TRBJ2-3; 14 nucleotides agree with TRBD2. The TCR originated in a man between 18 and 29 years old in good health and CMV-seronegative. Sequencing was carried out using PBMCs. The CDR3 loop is CASRPGLAGVYTQYF. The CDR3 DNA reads TGCGCCAGCAGACCGGGACTAGCGGGAGTCTATACGCAGTATTTT.